The clone carrying this TCR beta chain showed up just a few times. Its antigen is as yet unknown. Per the germline V gene, CDR1 is MDHEN and CDR2 is SYDVKM. With 6 bases removed from V and 0 bases from J, the gap between germline ends came to 9 bases. The CDR3 runs 13 residues. This record belongs to a study of CD8 T cells in ankylosing spondylitis. General study points: Certain motif variants had earlier been reported in reactive arthritis synovial fluid and blood. Matched synovial fluid from ankylosing spondylitis patients was reported to be enriched for disease-linked clones. The study identified a TCR beta motif of several highly homologous variants that appeared characteristic of ankylosing spondylitis blood.

MiXCR was run by TCRdb on the 5' RACE reads, yielding one entry per CDR3 protein. The sample contains around 770,000 distinct CDR3 sequences, about an eighth of which appear only once. The chain uses TRBV28 and TRBJ2-7; D remains ambiguous. This TCR came from a male donor with ankylosing spondylitis. Sequenced material: blood, either unsorted or a sorted T cell fraction (not recorded which). The CDR3 DNA sequence: TGTGCCAGCAGGCCTGGTAGCTCCTACGAGCAGTACTTC. Translation gives CASRPGSSYEQYF.